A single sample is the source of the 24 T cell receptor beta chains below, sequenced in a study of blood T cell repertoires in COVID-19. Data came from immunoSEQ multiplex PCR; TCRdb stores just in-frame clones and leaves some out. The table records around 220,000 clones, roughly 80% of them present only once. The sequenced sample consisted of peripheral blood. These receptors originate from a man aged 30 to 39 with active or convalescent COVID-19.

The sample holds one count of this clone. The CDR3 sequence is CASSLSQGLGNEQFF. CDR3 nucleotide sequence: TGTGCCAGCAGCTTATCCCAGGGTCTAGGAAATGAGCAGTTCTTC. The chain couples TRBV7-2 to TRBJ2-1, with D maybe TRBD1 (5 bases). The CDR3 totals 15 residues. In germline, CDR1 is SGHTA, CDR2 FQGNSA. The germline V and J ends were trimmed by 2 bases and 7 bases, with 15 bases remaining between them.

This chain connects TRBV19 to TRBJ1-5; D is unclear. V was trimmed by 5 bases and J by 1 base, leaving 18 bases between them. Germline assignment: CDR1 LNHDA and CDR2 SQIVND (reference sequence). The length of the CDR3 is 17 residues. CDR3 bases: TGTGCCAGTAGTTCCTCCGGGGTTGCGGGGAGCAATCAGCCCCAGCATTTT. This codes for CASSSSGVAGSNQPQHF.

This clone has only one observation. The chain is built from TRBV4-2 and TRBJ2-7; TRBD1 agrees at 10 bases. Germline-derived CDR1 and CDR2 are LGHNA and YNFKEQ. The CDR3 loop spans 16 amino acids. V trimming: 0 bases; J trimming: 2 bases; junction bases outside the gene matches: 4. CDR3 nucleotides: TGTGCCAGCAGCCAAGATGGGGACAGGGGAACCTACGAGCAGTACTTC. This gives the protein CASSQDGDRGTYEQYF.

The DNA for the CDR3 is TGTGCCAGCATACTACGGTCAGGGGGTAATTCACCCCTCCACTTT. Its protein is CASILRSGGNSPLHF. The chain joins TRBV2 to TRBJ1-6; 7 nucleotides align to TRBD1. CDR3 length: 15 amino acids. The germline gives CDR1 SNHLY, CDR2 FYNNEI. V lost 7 bases to trimming and J lost 6 bases; unmatched junction nucleotides: 9.

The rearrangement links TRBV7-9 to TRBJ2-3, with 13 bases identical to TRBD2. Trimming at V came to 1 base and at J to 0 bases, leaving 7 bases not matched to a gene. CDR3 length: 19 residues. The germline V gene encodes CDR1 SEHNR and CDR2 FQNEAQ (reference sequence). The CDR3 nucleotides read TGTGCCAGCAGCTTAGTTGGACTAGCGGGGGCCCTTAGCACAGATACGCAGTATTTT. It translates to CASSLVGLAGALSTDTQYF. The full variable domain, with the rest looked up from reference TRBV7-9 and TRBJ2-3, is DTGVSQNPRHKITKRGQNVTFRCDPISEHNRLYWYRQTLGQGPEFLTYFQNEAQLEKSRLLSDRFSAERPKGSFSTLEIQRTEQGDSAMYLCASSLVGLAGALSTDTQYFGPGTRLTVL.

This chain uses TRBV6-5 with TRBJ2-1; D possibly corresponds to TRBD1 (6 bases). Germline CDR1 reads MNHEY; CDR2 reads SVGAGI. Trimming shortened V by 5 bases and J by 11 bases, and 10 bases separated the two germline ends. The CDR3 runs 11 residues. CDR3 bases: TGTGCCAGCAGTACAGGGACACAGCAGTTCTTC. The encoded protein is CASSTGTQQFF.

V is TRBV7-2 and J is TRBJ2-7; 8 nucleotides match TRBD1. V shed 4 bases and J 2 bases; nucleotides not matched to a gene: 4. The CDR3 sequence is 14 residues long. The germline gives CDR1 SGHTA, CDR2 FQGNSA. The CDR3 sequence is CASSWQGAAYEQYF. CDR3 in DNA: TGTGCCAGCAGCTGGCAGGGGGCCGCCTACGAGCAGTACTTC.

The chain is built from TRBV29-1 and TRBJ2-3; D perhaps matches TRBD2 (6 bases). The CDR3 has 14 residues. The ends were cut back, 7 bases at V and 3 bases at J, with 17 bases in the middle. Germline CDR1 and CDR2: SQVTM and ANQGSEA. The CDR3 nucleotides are TGCAGCGCTCCCTCGGGACTTCAGACAGATACGCAGTATTTT. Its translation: CSAPSGLQTDTQYF.

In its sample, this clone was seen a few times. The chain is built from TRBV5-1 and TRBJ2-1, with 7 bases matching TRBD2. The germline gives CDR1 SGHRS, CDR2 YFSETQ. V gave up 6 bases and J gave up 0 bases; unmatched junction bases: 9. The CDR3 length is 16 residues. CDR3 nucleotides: TGCGCCAGCAAGCTTGCAGCGGGAAGCTCCTACAATGAGCAGTTCTTC. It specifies CASKLAAGSSYNEQFF.

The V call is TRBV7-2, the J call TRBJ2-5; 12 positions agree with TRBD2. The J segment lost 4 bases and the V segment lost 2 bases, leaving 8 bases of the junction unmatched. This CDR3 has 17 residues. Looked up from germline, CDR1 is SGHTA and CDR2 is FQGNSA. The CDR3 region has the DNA TGTGCCAGCAGCTTACCAACTAGCGGGAGGATAGGAGAGACCCAGTACTTC. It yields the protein CASSLPTSGRIGETQYF.

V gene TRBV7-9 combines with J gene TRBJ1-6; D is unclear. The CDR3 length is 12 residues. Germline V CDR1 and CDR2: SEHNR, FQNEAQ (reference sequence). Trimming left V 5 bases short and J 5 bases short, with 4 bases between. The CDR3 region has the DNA TGTGCCAGCAGCCCCAATAATTCACCCCTCCACTTT. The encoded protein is CASSPNNSPLHF. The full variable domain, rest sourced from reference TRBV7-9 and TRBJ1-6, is DTGVSQNPRHKITKRGQNVTFRCDPISEHNRLYWYRQTLGQGPEFLTYFQNEAQLEKSRLLSDRFSAERPKGSFSTLEIQRTEQGDSAMYLCASSPNNSPLHFGNGTRLTVT.

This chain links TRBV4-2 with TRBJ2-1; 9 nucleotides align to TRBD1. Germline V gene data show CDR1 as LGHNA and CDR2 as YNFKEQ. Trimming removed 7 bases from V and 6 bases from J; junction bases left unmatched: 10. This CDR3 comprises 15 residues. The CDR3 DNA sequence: TGTGCCAGCACCCCCGCAGACAGGGGGGTCAATGAGCAGTTCTTC. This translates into CASTPADRGVNEQFF.

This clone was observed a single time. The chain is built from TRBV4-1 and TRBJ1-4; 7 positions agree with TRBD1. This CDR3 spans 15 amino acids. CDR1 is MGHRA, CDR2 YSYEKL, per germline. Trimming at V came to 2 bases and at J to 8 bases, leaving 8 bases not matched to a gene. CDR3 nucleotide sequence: TGCGCCAGCAGCCAACTCCGACAGGGTCGCGAAAAACTGTTTTTT. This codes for CASSQLRQGREKLFF.

The CDR3 spells CAISHKTSGRSLESTDTQYF. CDR3 bases: TGTGCCATCAGTCATAAGACTAGCGGGAGAAGTTTAGAGAGCACAGATACGCAGTATTTT. The V call is TRBV10-3, the J call TRBJ2-3; TRBD2 aligns across 12 bases. This CDR3 comprises 20 residues. Germline trimming cut 5 bases from V and 0 bases from J; bases unmatched to any gene: 15. Germline V gene data show CDR1 as ENHRY and CDR2 as SYGVKD.

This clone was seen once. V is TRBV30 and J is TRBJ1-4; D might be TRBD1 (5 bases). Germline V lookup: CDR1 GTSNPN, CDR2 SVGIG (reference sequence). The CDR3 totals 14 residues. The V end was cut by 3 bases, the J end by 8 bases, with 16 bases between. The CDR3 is CAWSRQRDGEKLFF. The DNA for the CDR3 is TGTGCCTGGAGCCGGCAGCGGGACGGCGAAAAACTGTTTTTT.

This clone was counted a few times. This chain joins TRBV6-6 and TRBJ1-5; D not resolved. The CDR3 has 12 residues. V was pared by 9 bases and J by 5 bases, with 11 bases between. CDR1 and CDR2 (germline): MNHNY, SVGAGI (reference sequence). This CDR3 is CASRLGDQPQHF. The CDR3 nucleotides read TGTGCCAGTCGGTTAGGAGATCAGCCCCAGCATTTT.

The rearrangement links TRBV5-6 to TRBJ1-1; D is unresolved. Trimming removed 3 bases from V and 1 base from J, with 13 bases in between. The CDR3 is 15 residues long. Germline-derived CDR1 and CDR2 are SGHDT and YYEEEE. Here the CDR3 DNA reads TGTGCCAGCAGCTCTCGTTCACACAGGAACACTGAAGCTTTCTTT. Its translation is CASSSRSHRNTEAFF.

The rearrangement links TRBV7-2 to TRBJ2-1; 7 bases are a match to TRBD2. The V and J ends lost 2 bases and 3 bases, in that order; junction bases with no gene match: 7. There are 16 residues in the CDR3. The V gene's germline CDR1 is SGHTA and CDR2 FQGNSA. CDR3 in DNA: TGTGCCAGCAGCTTATGGGTTAGCGGGCGCTACAATGAGCAGTTCTTC. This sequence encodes CASSLWVSGRYNEQFF.

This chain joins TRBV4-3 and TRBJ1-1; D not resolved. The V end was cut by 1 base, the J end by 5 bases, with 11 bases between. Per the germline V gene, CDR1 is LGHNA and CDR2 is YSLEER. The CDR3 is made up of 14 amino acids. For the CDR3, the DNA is TGCGCCAGCAGCCAAGGGGGAGGGCGGACTGAAGCTTTCTTT. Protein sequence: CASSQGGGRTEAFF.

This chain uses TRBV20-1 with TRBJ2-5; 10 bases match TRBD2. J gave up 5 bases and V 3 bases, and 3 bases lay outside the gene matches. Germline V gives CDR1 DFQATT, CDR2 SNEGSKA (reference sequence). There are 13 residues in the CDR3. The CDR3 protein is CSASSGRRETQYF. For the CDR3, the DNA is TGCAGTGCTAGTAGCGGGAGGCGTGAGACCCAGTACTTC.

The CDR3 sequence: CASSNRPSSGGDHEKLFF. The DNA for the CDR3 is TGTGCCAGCAGCAACCGCCCATCCAGCGGGGGGGATCATGAAAAACTGTTTTTT. This rearrangement joins TRBV9 to TRBJ1-4, with a tentative D call TRBD1 (5 bases). V was cut by 4 bases and J by 6 bases, with 25 bases left in between. CDR1 SGDLS and CDR2 YYNGEE come from the germline V gene. The CDR3 length is 18 residues.

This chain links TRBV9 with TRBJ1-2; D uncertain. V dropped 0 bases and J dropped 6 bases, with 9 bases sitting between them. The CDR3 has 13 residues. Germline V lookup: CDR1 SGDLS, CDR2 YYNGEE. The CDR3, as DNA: TGTGCCAGCAGCGTAGAAGGAGGCCATGGCTACACCTTC. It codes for CASSVEGGHGYTF.

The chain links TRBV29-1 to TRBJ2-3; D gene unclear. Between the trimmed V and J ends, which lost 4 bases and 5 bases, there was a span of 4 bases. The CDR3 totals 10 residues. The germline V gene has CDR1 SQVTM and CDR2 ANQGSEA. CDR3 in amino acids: CSVAQDTQYF. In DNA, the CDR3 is TGCAGCGTTGCCCAAGATACGCAGTATTTT.

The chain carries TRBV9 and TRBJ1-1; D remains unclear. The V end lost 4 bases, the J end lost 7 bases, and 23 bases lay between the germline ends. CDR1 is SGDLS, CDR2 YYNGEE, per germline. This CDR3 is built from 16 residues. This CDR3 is CASSPPATVRRSEAFF. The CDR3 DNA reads TGTGCCAGCAGCCCCCCCGCCACAGTTCGCAGAAGTGAAGCTTTCTTT.